The 27 T cell receptor beta chains below all came from one sample that was sequenced in a study of control samples from healthy donors and cancer patients. TCRdb's copy holds only in-frame clones and misses some; the assay was immunoSEQ multiplex PCR. This table holds about 130,000 clones, 85% to 95% found once. The sequencing input was PBMCs. The receptors here all came from a man in his sixties with colorectal cancer.

The V and J genes are TRBV10-1 and TRBJ2-5; either TRBD1 or TRBD2 may fit D (5 bases each). CDR3 size: 13 residues. Germline V CDR1 and CDR2: WNHNN, SYGVQD (reference sequence). V lost 4 bases and J 5 bases, leaving 11 bases between the germline ends. The CDR3 DNA follows: TGCGCCAGCAGTGCTGGGGGTAGGGAGACCCAGTACTTC. Translating gives CASSAGGRETQYF.

A note on this clone: At one boundary the junction diverges from the germline segment, which might be a read error. In nucleotides, the CDR3 is TGTGCCAGCAGTGAAGGGCCTAGCGAGACCTACGGGGTCTTC. It yields the protein CASSEGPSETYGVF. The J gene is TRBJ2-1, the V gene TRBV2, with D perhaps TRBD2 (6 bases). This CDR3 contains 14 residues. Germline V gene sequence: CDR1 SNHLY, CDR2 FYNNEI. The full variable domain, rest sourced from reference TRBV2 and TRBJ2-1, is EPEVTQTPSHQVTQMGQEVILRCVPISNHLYFYWYRQILGQKVEFLVSFYNNEISEKSEIFDDQFSVERPDGSNFTLKIRSTKLEDSAMYFCASSEGPSETYGVFGPGTRLTVL.

This clone appeared a single time. The V gene is TRBV28, the J gene TRBJ1-2; D is uncertain. The CDR3 loop spans 11 amino acids. The V gene's germline CDR1 is MDHEN and CDR2 SYDVKM. Trimming cost V 11 bases and J 0 bases, with 7 bases left between them. The CDR3 spells CACGANYGYTF. The CDR3 region has the DNA TGTGCCTGCGGAGCTAACTATGGCTACACCTTC.

V usage is TRBV6-5 and J usage is TRBJ2-1, with 10 bases identical to TRBD2. V was pared by 5 bases and J by 4 bases, with 5 bases of the junction left unmatched. Germline values: CDR1 MNHEY, CDR2 SVGAGI. The CDR3 consists of 15 residues. In DNA, the CDR3 is TGTGCCAGCAGTCTAGCGGGGGTAGGTTACAATGAGCAGTTCTTC. Protein sequence: CASSLAGVGYNEQFF.

The J gene is TRBJ2-3, the V gene TRBV11-2; a weak D match, TRBD1 (6 bases). Germline CDR1 and CDR2: SGHAT and FQNNGV. CDR3 length equals 15 residues. V lost 0 bases to trimming and J lost 2 bases, with 9 bases between them. This CDR3 reads CASSLDRDNTDTQYF. The CDR3, as DNA: TGTGCCAGCAGCTTAGATCGGGACAACACAGATACGCAGTATTTT.

The CDR3 is CASSPGEDTQYF. In DNA form, the CDR3 reads TGTGCCAGCTCACCAGGGGAAGATACGCAGTATTTT. The rearrangement uses TRBV18 and TRBJ2-3; D remains ambiguous. V gave up 2 bases and J gave up 5 bases, with 5 bases separating them. The CDR3 length is 12 residues. Germline CDR1 reads KGHSH; CDR2 reads LQKENI.

This chain connects TRBV5-1 to TRBJ2-3, with D possibly being TRBD1 or TRBD2 (5 bases each). This CDR3 comprises 15 residues. Looked up from germline, CDR1 is SGHRS and CDR2 is YFSETQ. Trimming cost V 4 bases and J 0 bases, with 12 bases left between them. The CDR3 coding sequence is TGCGCCAGCAGCGAAGGGACGGATAGCACAGATACGCAGTATTTT. Translated, it gives CASSEGTDSTDTQYF.

The chain employs TRBV18 and TRBJ1-3; unclear D gene. Trimming shortened V by 3 bases and J by 0 bases, and 15 bases separated the two germline ends. Germline V gene data show CDR1 as KGHSH and CDR2 as LQKENI. This CDR3 is 17 amino acids long. The CDR3 reads CASSPADGLSSGNTIYF. The DNA of the CDR3 is TGTGCCAGCTCACCCGCGGACGGGCTCAGCTCTGGAAACACCATATATTTT.

The rearrangement joins TRBV19 to TRBJ2-1; 10 nucleotides line up with TRBD2. This CDR3 region has 19 residues. Germline-derived CDR1 and CDR2 are LNHDA and SQIVND (reference sequence). The V gene end was trimmed by 4 bases and the J gene end by 0 bases; junction bases not matched to a gene: 12. The CDR3 region has the DNA TGTGCCAGTAGTACCTTAGCGGGGGGCACCCACACCTCCTACAATGAGCAGTTCTTC. Encoded protein: CASSTLAGGTHTSYNEQFF.

The rearrangement uses TRBV5-6 and TRBJ2-5; TRBD2 matches at 11 bases. The CDR3 consists of 17 residues. CDR1 and CDR2 (germline): SGHDT, YYEEEE. Trimming at V came to 0 bases and at J to 5 bases, leaving 9 bases not matched to a gene. CDR3 residues: CASSLVGSGGARETQYF. The DNA for the CDR3 is TGTGCCAGCAGCTTGGTCGGTAGCGGGGGGGCCAGGGAGACCCAGTACTTC.

This chain links TRBV5-4 with TRBJ1-4; a possible D gene is TRBD1 (6 bases). Germline CDR1 reads SGHNT; CDR2 reads YYREEE (reference sequence). The CDR3 runs 15 residues. The V end lost 1 base, the J end lost 5 bases, and 12 bases lay between the germline ends. The CDR3 spells CASSLKTGENEKLFF. The CDR3 DNA is TGTGCCAGCAGCTTGAAGACAGGCGAGAATGAAAAACTGTTTTTT. Filled out from reference TRBV5-4 and TRBJ1-4, the complete variable domain reads ETGVTQSPTHLIKTRGQQVTLRCSSQSGHNTVSWYQQALGQGPQFIFQYYREEENGRGNFPPRFSGLQFPNYSSELNVNALELDDSALYLCASSLKTGENEKLFFGSGTQLSVL.

In this sample, this clone turned up once. V is TRBV6-5 and J is TRBJ2-3; a weak D match, TRBD2 (6 bases). The CDR3 runs 13 residues. CDR1 is MNHEY and CDR2 is SVGAGI in the germline V gene. V was shortened by 10 bases and J by 2 bases, with 13 bases between the two germline ends. The CDR3 nucleotides are TGTGCCACGACTAGTTCCCACACAGATACGCAGTATTTT. As protein: CATTSSHTDTQYF.

The V gene is TRBV6-2 or TRBV6-3, the J gene TRBJ1-3; perhaps TRBD1 as D (5 bases). The CDR3 has 15 amino acids. Germline lookup yields CDR1 MNHEY and CDR2 SVGEGT. V dropped 2 bases and J dropped 4 bases, with 12 bases sitting between them. CDR3 nucleotide sequence: TGTGCCAGCAGTTACACGCAGGGAGGCGGAAACACCATATATTTT. Translating gives CASSYTQGGGNTIYF.

CDR3 protein: CASSIDWDNRNTGELFF. The DNA for the CDR3 is TGTGCCAGTAGTATAGACTGGGACAATCGGAACACCGGGGAGCTGTTTTTT. The chain uses TRBV19 and TRBJ2-2; D may be TRBD1 (6 bases). The CDR3 is made up of 17 amino acids. Between the trimmed V and J ends, which lost 0 bases and 1 base, there was a span of 12 bases. Germline CDR1 and CDR2: LNHDA and SQIVND (reference sequence).

CDR3 sequence: CASRTSGGAGELFF. The CDR3 DNA is TGCGCCAGCAGGACTAGCGGGGGGGCCGGGGAGCTGTTTTTT. V gene TRBV10-2 combines with J gene TRBJ2-2; TRBD2 aligns across 14 bases. Germline V lookup: CDR1 WSHSY, CDR2 SAAADI. The ends lost 6 bases at V and 6 bases at J; junction bases unmatched: 0. CDR3 length equals 14 residues.

The rearrangement uses TRBV7-2 and TRBJ1-5, with 8 bases fitting TRBD1. There are 17 residues in the CDR3. CDR1 SGHTA and CDR2 FQGNSA come from the germline V gene. V gave up 3 bases and J gave up 2 bases; unmatched junction bases: 9. The CDR3, as DNA: TGTGCCAGCAGCTTGACCCCAGGGGGCGAGGGCAATCAGCCCCAGCATTTT. This encodes CASSLTPGGEGNQPQHF.

CDR3: CAWRILNRAGEKLFF. The CDR3, as DNA: TGTGCCTGGAGGATCCTTAACAGGGCCGGTGAAAAACTGTTTTTT. This chain connects TRBV30 to TRBJ1-4, with TRBD1 as a possible D gene (6 bases). Germline assignment: CDR1 GTSNPN and CDR2 SVGIG (reference sequence). There are 15 residues in the CDR3. Trimming removed 3 bases from V and 7 bases from J, with 18 bases in between.

For this clone: The identical CDR3 is also encoded by other nucleotide sequences in the sample. The J gene is TRBJ1-1, the V gene TRBV12-3 or TRBV12-4; no firm D call. Trimming took off 3 bases at V and 1 base at J, with 6 bases between the two ends. The CDR3 is 13 residues long. CDR3 coding DNA: TGTGCCAGCAGTTTCGGGCCGAACACTGAAGCTTTCTTT. Its protein product is CASSFGPNTEAFF.

The rearrangement uses TRBV30 and TRBJ2-6; no firm D call. The CDR3 consists of 14 residues. Germline values: CDR1 GTSNPN, CDR2 SVGIG (reference sequence). Trimming took 0 bases from V and 0 from J, leaving 3 bases between them. The CDR3 is CAWSVSSGANVLTF. The DNA of the CDR3 is TGTGCCTGGAGTGTGAGCTCTGGGGCCAACGTCCTGACTTTC.

This chain joins TRBV4-1 and TRBJ2-3; tentatively, D is TRBD1 or TRBD2 (6 bases each). Trimming shortened V by 8 bases and J by 4 bases, and 16 bases separated the two germline ends. Germline values: CDR1 MGHRA, CDR2 YSYEKL. The CDR3 runs 14 residues. The CDR3 coding sequence is TGCGCCAGCCGAGGGGGGCTTAGGGCAGATACGCAGTATTTT. Protein sequence: CASRGGLRADTQYF.

This clone was seen a few times. The gene calls are TRBV24-1 and TRBJ2-7; 9 bases align to TRBD1. The V segment lost 2 bases and the J segment 6 bases; nucleotides outside the gene matches: 10. Germline V gives CDR1 KGHDR, CDR2 SFDVKD. The CDR3 has 16 amino acids. The CDR3 sequence is CATSDCTGTGICEQYF. Written as DNA, the CDR3 is TGTGCCACCAGTGATTGTACCGGGACAGGGATCTGCGAGCAGTACTTC.

V usage is TRBV5-6 and J usage is TRBJ1-3, with D possibly being TRBD1 (5 bases). Germline-derived CDR1 and CDR2 are SGHDT and YYEEEE. The CDR3 contains 14 residues. V dropped 0 bases and J dropped 2 bases, with 6 bases sitting between them. CDR3 nucleotide sequence: TGTGCCAGCAGCTTGGGAGGGGCTGGAAACACCATATATTTT. It translates to CASSLGGAGNTIYF.

For the CDR3, the DNA is TGTGCCAGTACCTCCTCCGGGACAGCGAGGATTGGCTACACCTTC. Its protein product is CASTSSGTARIGYTF. This chain joins TRBV19 and TRBJ1-2; 7 bases fit TRBD1. Germline CDR1 and CDR2: LNHDA and SQIVND (reference sequence). The V segment lost 7 bases and the J segment 7 bases; nucleotides outside the gene matches: 15. The CDR3 is made up of 15 amino acids.

The V call is TRBV5-4, the J call TRBJ2-7, with D maybe TRBD1 (7 bases). V dropped 3 bases and J dropped 3 bases, with 19 bases sitting between them. This CDR3 has 16 amino acids. Germline loops: CDR1 SGHNT, CDR2 YYREEE (reference sequence). In DNA form, the CDR3 reads TGTGCCAGCAGCTCGCCCGGGGCAGGGGGGTTCTACGAGCAGTACTTC. It yields the protein CASSSPGAGGFYEQYF.

A single count supports this clone. The chain recombines TRBV5-5 with TRBJ1-4, with D unclear. The germline V gene encodes CDR1 SGHKS and CDR2 YYEKEE (reference sequence). Deletions cut 0 bases from V and 4 bases from J, with 13 bases between. This CDR3 has 16 amino acids. CDR3 in amino acids: CASSLGLLPHNEKLFF. CDR3 in DNA: TGTGCCAGCAGCTTGGGGCTTCTCCCTCATAATGAAAAACTGTTTTTT.

This clone is a singleton in its sample. The chain recombines TRBV19 with TRBJ2-3, with D perhaps given as TRBD1 or TRBD2 (6 bases each). The length of the CDR3 is 14 residues. Germline values: CDR1 LNHDA, CDR2 SQIVND (reference sequence). The V gene lost 6 bases and the J gene lost 2 bases, with 12 bases spanning the gap. The CDR3 region has the DNA TGTGCCAGTAGAGGGGGACTCCCCACAGATACGCAGTATTTT. It encodes CASRGGLPTDTQYF.

This chain uses TRBV5-1 with TRBJ1-6, with 7 bases identical to TRBD1. The trim removed 0 bases at V and 10 bases at J, leaving 10 bases unmatched. The CDR3 is 16 residues long. Per the germline V gene, CDR1 is SGHRS and CDR2 is YFSETQ. The DNA of the CDR3 is TGCGCCAGCAGCTTGGTGTCTGGCACAGGGGACTCACCCCTCCACTTT. It translates to CASSLVSGTGDSPLHF.